A single sample gave rise to the 9 T cell receptor beta chains below, sequenced in a study of T cells in Graves' hyperthyroidism and ophthalmopathy. It was RNA transcripts that yielded the amplified TCR beta CDR3 regions. The TCR CDR3 was amplified in a first-round RT-PCR using the HTBI primer set. TCRdb itself ran the multiplex PCR reads through MiXCR, one entry per CDR3 protein. The sample includes more than 500,000 distinct CDR3 sequences, 15% to 20% of them seen just once. The sequenced sample was blood. These TCRs come from a woman aged 30 to 39 with Graves' hyperthyroidism.

This clonotype occurred many times. CDR3 region: CSAKAGSYNEQFF. CDR3 coding DNA: TGCAGTGCTAAAGCGGGCTCCTACAATGAGCAGTTCTTC. The chain uses TRBV20-1 and TRBJ2-1, with D perhaps matching TRBD2 (6 bases). CDR1 DFQATT and CDR2 SNEGSKA come from the germline V gene (reference sequence). V was cut by 4 bases and J by 0 bases, with 7 bases left in between. The CDR3 loop spans 13 amino acids.

The sample holds many counts of this clonotype. The chain employs TRBV28 and TRBJ2-7; D gene unclear. This CDR3 spans 11 amino acids. Germline CDR1 is MDHEN and CDR2 is SYDVKM. V shed 9 bases and J shed 7 bases, with 13 bases lying between them. CDR3 residues: CASSFTREQYF. For the CDR3, the DNA is TGTGCCAGTTCGTTCACGAGGGAGCAGTACTTC.

This clonotype was seen a handful of times. This chain uses TRBV19 with TRBJ1-1; 9 bases map to TRBD1. Trimming took 10 bases from V and 4 from J; bases not matched to a gene: 10. This CDR3 is built from 14 residues. Germline assignment: CDR1 LNHDA and CDR2 SQIVND (reference sequence). The CDR3 loop is CATRAGQGGTEAFF. The CDR3 DNA follows: TGTGCCACCCGGGCGGGACAGGGTGGCACTGAAGCTTTCTTT.

This clonotype was observed a few times. The chain has TRBV6-1 and TRBJ1-5; D not resolved. Germline CDR1 is MNHNS and CDR2 is SASEGT. The V gene lost 2 bases and the J gene lost 4 bases, with 12 bases spanning the gap. This CDR3 contains 15 residues. As DNA, the CDR3 is TGTGCCAGCAGTGAATCGGGAGGAACGAATCAGCCCCAGCATTTT. Translating gives CASSESGGTNQPQHF.

In its sample, this clonotype was seen many times. This chain joins TRBV20-1 and TRBJ1-5; the D gene is possibly TRBD1 (6 bases). V was cut by 0 bases and J by 4 bases, with 10 bases left in between. Germline V CDR1 and CDR2: DFQATT, SNEGSKA (reference sequence). The CDR3 sequence is 14 residues long. Here the CDR3 reads CSARDGQGNQPQHF. CDR3 coding DNA: TGCAGTGCTAGAGATGGGCAGGGGAATCAGCCCCAGCATTTT.

Many counts were recorded for this clonotype. The rearrangement joins TRBV11-1 to TRBJ2-7; D is tentatively TRBD1 or TRBD2 (5 bases each). Germline-derived CDR1 and CDR2 are SGHAT and FQDESV (reference sequence). The CDR3 is 15 residues long. V lost 6 bases and J 0 bases, leaving 15 bases between the germline ends. This chain's CDR3 is CASSFEPGPSYEQYF. CDR3 in DNA: TGTGCCAGCAGTTTTGAGCCGGGACCCTCCTACGAGCAGTACTTC. The full variable domain, its missing parts supplied by reference TRBV11-1 and TRBJ2-7, is EAEVAQSPRYKITEKSQAVAFWCDPISGHATLYWYRQILGQGPELLVQFQDESVVDDSQLPKDRFSAERLKGVDSTLKIQPAELGDSAMYLCASSFEPGPSYEQYFGPGTRLTVT.

This clonotype showed up many times. The V and J genes are TRBV20-1 and TRBJ2-3; 10 positions agree with TRBD2. This CDR3 is built from 15 residues. Trimming cost V 2 bases and J 4 bases; bases outside gene matches: 6. Germline V gives CDR1 DFQATT, CDR2 SNEGSKA (reference sequence). CDR3 in DNA: TGCAGTGCTAGACTAGCGGGAGTTAGGTCAGATACGCAGTATTTT. Its protein is CSARLAGVRSDTQYF.

V gene TRBV10-3 combines with J gene TRBJ2-3; TRBD1 matches 9 bases. Germline lookup yields CDR1 ENHRY and CDR2 SYGVKD. V was clipped by 10 bases and J by 5 bases; unmatched bases: 10. The length of the CDR3 is 14 residues. CDR3 coding DNA: TGTGCCAGCAGCAAACAGGGGGCCGGAGATACGCAGTATTTT. It is translated as CASSKQGAGDTQYF.

The V and J genes are TRBV7-9 and TRBJ1-4; D uncertain. CDR3 length: 16 residues. Trimming shortened V by 6 bases and J by 6 bases, and 20 bases separated the two germline ends. Germline CDR1 and CDR2: SEHNR and FQNEAQ (reference sequence). The CDR3 sequence is CASSHGGGPRDEKLFF. The CDR3 DNA reads as TGTGCCAGCAGTCACGGCGGAGGCCCCCGGGATGAAAAACTGTTTTTT.